Below, one T cell receptor (beta chain) is given with its context. Per the germline V gene, CDR1 is SGHNT and CDR2 is YYREEE (reference sequence). V lost 4 bases and J 5 bases, leaving 4 bases between the germline ends. The CDR3 is made up of 11 amino acids. These data originate in a study of blood T cell repertoires in COVID-19. Authors' processing steps: The authors estimated nucleated cell counts from reference gene primer amplification. TCRdb's copy holds only in-frame clones and misses some; the assay was immunoSEQ multiplex PCR. V and J calls and clone size come straight from that table; D and trimming were deduced from the DNA. The table records 200,000 to 250,000 clones, approximately 80% of them present only once. Across 20 to 25 US areas, participants ranged in age from about 18 to 90 years. Cohort assignment relied on participant-reported clinical history.

This clonotype was obtained from a man aged 60 to 75 who had recovered from COVID-19. The chain is built from TRBV5-4 and TRBJ2-1; D not resolved. Sequencing was performed on PBMCs or T cells enriched from blood (not recorded which). DNA of the CDR3: TGTGCCAGCAGCGTAAACAATGAGCAGTTCTTC. The encoded protein is CASSVNNEQFF.